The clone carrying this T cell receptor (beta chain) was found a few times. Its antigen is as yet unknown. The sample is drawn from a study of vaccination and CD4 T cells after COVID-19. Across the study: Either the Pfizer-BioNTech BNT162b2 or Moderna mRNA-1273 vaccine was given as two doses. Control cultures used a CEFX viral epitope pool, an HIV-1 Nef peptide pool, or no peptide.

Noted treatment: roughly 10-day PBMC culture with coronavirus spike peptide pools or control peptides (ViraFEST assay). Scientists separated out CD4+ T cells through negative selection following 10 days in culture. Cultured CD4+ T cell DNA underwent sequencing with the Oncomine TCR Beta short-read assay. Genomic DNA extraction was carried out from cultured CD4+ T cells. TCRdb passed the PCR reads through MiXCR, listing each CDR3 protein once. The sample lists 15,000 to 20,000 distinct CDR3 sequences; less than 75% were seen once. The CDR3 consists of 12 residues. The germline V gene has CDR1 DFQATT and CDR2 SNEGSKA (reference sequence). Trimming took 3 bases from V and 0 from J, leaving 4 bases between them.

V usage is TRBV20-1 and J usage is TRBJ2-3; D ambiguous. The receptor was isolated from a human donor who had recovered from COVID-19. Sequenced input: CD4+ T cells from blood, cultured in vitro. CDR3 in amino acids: CSASGSTDTQYF. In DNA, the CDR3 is TGCAGTGCTAGCGGGAGCACAGATACGCAGTATTTT.